The rows below give T cell receptor beta chains drawn from one sample of a study of technical replicates of blood from a few donors. Assay: immunoSEQ multiplex PCR; the TCRdb copy retains only in-frame clones and omits some. The table shows around 76,000 clones, with 95% to 98% occurring only once. Material for sequencing was T cells isolated from PBMCs. Receptors originate from a human donor in good health. Each CDR3 is given with its conserved first and last residue. Fields, in order: clone size, D gene, J gene, V gene, CDR3 DNA, CDR3 protein. A D gene is named only where the DNA matches it firmly. Rows give clone size only sometimes, using once, few, many, or a class for an expanded clone.

size: -; D: TRBD1; J: TRBJ1-2; V: TRBV28; DNA: TGTGCCAGCAGTGAGGGGGCCCGGGGCTACACCTTC; CDR3: CASSEGARGYTF
size: -; D: TRBD2; J: TRBJ2-1; V: TRBV7-6; DNA: TGTGCCAGCAGCGGGGGACTAGATAATGAGCAGTTCTTC; CDR3: CASSGGLDNEQFF
size: -; D: TRBD1; J: TRBJ1-2; V: TRBV28; DNA: TGTGCCAGCAGGGACCTCGGACAGGGGTTTGGCTACACCTTC; CDR3: CASRDLGQGFGYTF
size: -; D: TRBD1; J: TRBJ1-2; V: TRBV6-6; DNA: TGTGCCAGCACTCCCCGAGGACAGGGTTATGGCTACACCTTC; CDR3: CASTPRGQGYGYTF
size: -; D: TRBD2; J: TRBJ2-3; V: TRBV7-9; DNA: TGTGCCAGCAGCCTCGGGGCTTATAGCGGGAGAGGAGGTACGCAGTATTTT; CDR3: CASSLGAYSGRGGTQYF
size: -; D: -; J: TRBJ2-1; V: TRBV5-1; DNA: TGCGCCAGCAGCTTGGTCGAGAAAAATGAGCAGTTCTTC; CDR3: CASSLVEKNEQFF
size: -; D: -; J: TRBJ2-3; V: TRBV7-2; DNA: TGTGCCAGCAGGGCCACAGGGAACACAGATACGCAGTATTTT; CDR3: CASRATGNTDTQYF
size: -; D: TRBD2; J: TRBJ2-3; V: TRBV9; DNA: TGTGCCAGCAGCGTAGTACCCCAGCGGGAGATAGATACGCAGTATTTT; CDR3: CASSVVPQREIDTQYF
size: -; D: -; J: TRBJ1-4; V: TRBV7-9; DNA: TGTGCCAGCAGCTTCTATCCATCTAATGAAAAACTGTTTTTT; CDR3: CASSFYPSNEKLFF
size: -; D: -; J: TRBJ2-6; V: TRBV15; DNA: TGTGCCACCAGCAGAGATCCGGGATCCGGGGCCAACGTCCTGACTTTC; CDR3: CATSRDPGSGANVLTF
size: -; D: -; J: TRBJ1-1; V: TRBV14; DNA: TGTGCCAGCAGCCAGGACAGTGGATTAATGAACACTGAAGCTTTCTTT; CDR3: CASSQDSGLMNTEAFF
size: -; D: -; J: TRBJ1-1; V: TRBV4-2; DNA: TGTGCCAGCAGCCAAAGAGCTGAAGCTTTCTTT; CDR3: CASSQRAEAFF
size: -; D: TRBD1; J: TRBJ1-2; V: TRBV5-6; DNA: TGTGCCAGCAGCCTTCGGACAGGAGCCCCCACTAACTATGGCTACACCTTC; CDR3: CASSLRTGAPTNYGYTF
size: -; D: -; J: TRBJ2-5; V: TRBV19; DNA: TGTGCCAGTAGTATTACTACAGGGCAAGAGACCCAGTACTTC; CDR3: CASSITTGQETQYF
size: -; D: -; J: TRBJ1-4; V: TRBV4-1; DNA: TGCGCCAGCAGCCAAGATACGGGTAATGAAAAACTGTTTTTT; CDR3: CASSQDTGNEKLFF
size: once; D: TRBD2; J: TRBJ2-7; V: TRBV7-2; DNA: TGTGCCAGCAGCTTCCGGGGAGGGAACTACGAGCAGTACTTC; CDR3: CASSFRGGNYEQYF
size: -; D: TRBD2; J: TRBJ2-3; V: TRBV9; DNA: TGTGCCAGCAGCGACGGACTAGCGACAGATACGCAGTATTTT; CDR3: CASSDGLATDTQYF
size: -; D: -; J: TRBJ2-5; V: TRBV11-3; DNA: TGTGCCAGCAGCTTAGGCGGGGACCAAGAGACCCAGTACTTC; CDR3: CASSLGGDQETQYF
size: -; D: -; J: TRBJ2-7; V: TRBV7-7; DNA: TGTGCCAGCAGCTTAGGGGCGGGGCGGGACTACGAGCAGTACTTC; CDR3: CASSLGAGRDYEQYF
size: -; D: -; J: TRBJ2-7; V: TRBV4-1; DNA: TGCGCCAGCAGCCAAGTGGACAGCCTCAGATACGAGCAGTACTTC; CDR3: CASSQVDSLRYEQYF
size: -; D: -; J: TRBJ2-1; V: TRBV7-6; DNA: TGTGCCAGCAGCTTAGCGTATCCGTGGGCGGGGATTGACAATGAGCAGTTCTTC; CDR3: CASSLAYPWAGIDNEQFF
size: -; D: TRBD1; J: TRBJ2-5; V: TRBV27; DNA: TGTGCCAGCAGTATCGGGACAGAAGAGACCCAGTACTTC; CDR3: CASSIGTEETQYF
size: once; D: TRBD1; J: TRBJ1-2; V: TRBV7-9; DNA: TGTGCCAGCAGCCCAGGGGGGATCGGCTACACCTTC; CDR3: CASSPGGIGYTF
size: -; D: TRBD1; J: TRBJ2-7; V: TRBV4-3; DNA: TGCGCCAGCAGCCTCGGACAGGGGTACGAGCAGTACTTC; CDR3: CASSLGQGYEQYF
size: -; D: TRBD1; J: TRBJ1-1; V: TRBV9; DNA: TGTGCCAGCAGCGTCACAGGGGGGAACACTGAAGCTTTCTTT; CDR3: CASSVTGGNTEAFF
size: -; D: TRBD1; J: TRBJ1-2; V: TRBV7-6; DNA: TGTGCCAGCAGCCCGGGACAGGGCTACGGCTACACCTTC; CDR3: CASSPGQGYGYTF
size: -; D: -; J: TRBJ1-2; V: TRBV6-5; DNA: TGTGCCAGCAGTGGCAGGGGTGGCTACACCTTC; CDR3: CASSGRGGYTF
size: -; D: -; J: TRBJ2-1; V: TRBV9; DNA: TGTGCCAGCAGCGTAGTAGGCGGAGCCTCCTACAATGAGCAGTTCTTC; CDR3: CASSVVGGASYNEQFF
size: -; D: TRBD1; J: TRBJ1-4; V: TRBV7-2; DNA: TGTGCCAGCAGCTCTTACAGGGGGCAACTGTTTTTT; CDR3: CASSSYRGQLFF
size: -; D: TRBD1; J: TRBJ1-5; V: TRBV19; DNA: TGTGCCAGTAGTCCGGGACAGGGTAGTCAGCCCCAGCATTTT; CDR3: CASSPGQGSQPQHF
size: -; D: -; J: TRBJ2-4; V: TRBV5-1; DNA: TGCGCCAGCAGCTTGGAATCTAGCGTTGTAAACATTCAGTACTTC; CDR3: CASSLESSVVNIQYF
size: -; D: -; J: TRBJ2-7; V: TRBV20-1; DNA: TGCAGTGCTAGTGACAGCCACGAGCAGTACTTC; CDR3: CSASDSHEQYF
size: once; D: TRBD2; J: TRBJ2-1; V: TRBV4-3; DNA: TGCGCCAGCAGCCAAGGGGCTAGCGGGTATAATGAGCAGTTCTTC; CDR3: CASSQGASGYNEQFF
size: -; D: TRBD2; J: TRBJ2-5; V: TRBV9; DNA: TGTGCCAGCAGCAGTAGCGGGAGGTACATGGGTTCGGAGACCCAGTACTTC; CDR3: CASSSSGRYMGSETQYF
size: -; D: -; J: TRBJ2-1; V: TRBV11-3; DNA: TGTGCCAGCAGTCCTACAATCGGACTCAATGAGCAGTTCTTC; CDR3: CASSPTIGLNEQFF
size: -; D: -; J: TRBJ1-1; V: TRBV9; DNA: TGTGCCAGCAGCGGAGACTCATACACTGAAGCTTTCTTT; CDR3: CASSGDSYTEAFF
size: -; D: -; J: TRBJ2-7; V: TRBV4-3; DNA: TGCGCCAGCAGTCCTGTTCATTCCCTACCTTACGAGCAGTACTTC; CDR3: CASSPVHSLPYEQYF
size: -; D: -; J: TRBJ1-1; V: TRBV7-3; DNA: TGTGCCAGCAGCTTAGGGCCGCATTTGAACACTGAAGCTTTCTTT; CDR3: CASSLGPHLNTEAFF
size: -; D: TRBD1; J: TRBJ2-2; V: TRBV9; DNA: TGTGCCAGCAGCGTGCGGTCGACAGGGCCAAACACCGGGGAGCTGTTTTTT; CDR3: CASSVRSTGPNTGELFF
size: -; D: -; J: TRBJ1-1; V: TRBV5-1; DNA: TGCGCCAGCAGAACGGACAGTACCGACACTGAAGCTTTCTTT; CDR3: CASRTDSTDTEAFF
size: -; D: -; J: TRBJ2-4; V: TRBV5-4; DNA: TGTGCCAGCAGCTCGTGGTCAGAGGTGGTCGCCAAAAACATTCAGTACTTC; CDR3: CASSSWSEVVAKNIQYF
size: -; D: TRBD1; J: TRBJ1-1; V: TRBV4-3; DNA: TGCGCCAGCAGCCTAAGGGCTCCGGGACAGGTGTTTAACACTGAAGCTTTCTTT; CDR3: CASSLRAPGQVFNTEAFF
size: -; D: -; J: TRBJ1-1; V: TRBV6-5; DNA: TGTGCCAGTAGGGACAATCTAAACACTGAAGCTTTCTTT; CDR3: CASRDNLNTEAFF
size: -; D: -; J: TRBJ2-7; V: TRBV5-1; DNA: TGCGCCAGCAGCTTGGTAGGGGGAGGGGACGAGCAGTACTTC; CDR3: CASSLVGGGDEQYF